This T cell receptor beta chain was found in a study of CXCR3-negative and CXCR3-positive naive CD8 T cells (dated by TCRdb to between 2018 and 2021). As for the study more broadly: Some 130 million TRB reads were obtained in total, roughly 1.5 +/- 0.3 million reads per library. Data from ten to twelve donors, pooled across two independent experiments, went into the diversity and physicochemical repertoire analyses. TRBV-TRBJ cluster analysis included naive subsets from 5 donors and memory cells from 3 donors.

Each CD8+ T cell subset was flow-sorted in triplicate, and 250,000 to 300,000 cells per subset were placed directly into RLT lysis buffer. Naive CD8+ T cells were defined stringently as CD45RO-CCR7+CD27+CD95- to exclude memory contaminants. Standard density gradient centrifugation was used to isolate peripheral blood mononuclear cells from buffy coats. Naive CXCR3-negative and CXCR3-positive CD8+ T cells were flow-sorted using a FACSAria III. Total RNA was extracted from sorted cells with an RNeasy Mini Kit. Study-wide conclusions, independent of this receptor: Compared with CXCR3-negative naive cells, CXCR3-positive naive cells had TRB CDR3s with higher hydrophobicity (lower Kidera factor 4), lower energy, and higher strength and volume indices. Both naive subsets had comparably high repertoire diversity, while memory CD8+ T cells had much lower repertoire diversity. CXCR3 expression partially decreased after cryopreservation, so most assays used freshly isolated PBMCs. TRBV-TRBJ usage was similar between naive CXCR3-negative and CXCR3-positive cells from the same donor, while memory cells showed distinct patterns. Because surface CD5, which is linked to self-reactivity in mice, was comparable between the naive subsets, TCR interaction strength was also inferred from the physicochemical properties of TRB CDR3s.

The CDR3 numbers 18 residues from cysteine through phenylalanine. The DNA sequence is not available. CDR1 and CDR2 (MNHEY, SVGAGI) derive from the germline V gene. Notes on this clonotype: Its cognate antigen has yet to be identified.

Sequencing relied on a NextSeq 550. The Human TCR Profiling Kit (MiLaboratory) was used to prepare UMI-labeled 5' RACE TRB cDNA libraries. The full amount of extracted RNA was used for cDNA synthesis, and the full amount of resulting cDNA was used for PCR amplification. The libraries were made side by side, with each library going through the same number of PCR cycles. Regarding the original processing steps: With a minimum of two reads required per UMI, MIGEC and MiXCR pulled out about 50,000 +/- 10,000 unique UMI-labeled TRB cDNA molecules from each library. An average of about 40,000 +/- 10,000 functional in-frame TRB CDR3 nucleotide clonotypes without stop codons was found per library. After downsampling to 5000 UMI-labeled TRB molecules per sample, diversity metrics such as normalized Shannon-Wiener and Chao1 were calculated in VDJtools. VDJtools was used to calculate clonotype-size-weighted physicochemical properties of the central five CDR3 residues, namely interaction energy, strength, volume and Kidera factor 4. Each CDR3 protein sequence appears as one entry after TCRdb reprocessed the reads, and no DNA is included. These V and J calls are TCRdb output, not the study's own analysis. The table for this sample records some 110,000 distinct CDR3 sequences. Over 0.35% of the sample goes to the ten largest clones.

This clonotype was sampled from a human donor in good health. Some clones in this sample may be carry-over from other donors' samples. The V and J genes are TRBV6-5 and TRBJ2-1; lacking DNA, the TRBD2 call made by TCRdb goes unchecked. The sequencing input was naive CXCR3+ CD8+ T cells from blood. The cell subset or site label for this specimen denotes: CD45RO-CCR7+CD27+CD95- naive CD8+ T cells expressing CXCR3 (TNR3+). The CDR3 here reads CASSTGRSGEPTYNEQFF.